The T cell receptor beta chain under discussion was sequenced for a study of blood T cell repertoires in COVID-19. About the research overall: Acute-phase and convalescent COVID-19 samples originated in the United States, Italy and Spain. T cells, B-cell-depleted T cells, or PBMCs supplied cDNA or gDNA.

Sequenced by immunoSEQ multiplex PCR; TCRdb stores in-frame clones only, minus some. The sample includes about 140,000 clones, about 79% of them seen just once. There are a few counts of this clone. The V end was cut by 10 bases, the J end by 5 bases, with 17 bases between. Germline values: CDR1 MDHEN, CDR2 SYDVKM. The CDR3 loop spans 13 amino acids. This TCR came from a woman of 80 years or more with active or convalescent COVID-19. V usage is TRBV28 and J usage is TRBJ1-1; no reliable D call. Sequencing was performed on peripheral blood. This CDR3 reads CATLNGGWTEAFF. CDR3 DNA: TGTGCCACCCTAAATGGAGGATGGACTGAAGCTTTCTTT.